Following are 9 T cell receptor beta chains from one sample sequenced in a study of spatial heterogeneity in lung cancer. Time point defined: sample taken at primary tumor resection. TCRs were sequenced from unsorted whole RNA of tumor, nontumor lung or PBMC. Each CDR3 protein gets one entry after TCRdb re-called the 5' RACE reads with MiXCR. The repertoire consists of around 10,000 distinct CDR3 sequences, with under 4.5% occurring once and the leading ten covering approximately 51%. This sample comprised PBMCs, obtained at surgery. Source of these receptors: a female donor with early-stage non-small cell lung cancer.

This clonotype was observed at least ten times. For a library built for alpha chains, this beta chain is a stray read; little rests on its size. This chain connects TRBV12-3 or TRBV12-4 to TRBJ2-7; 7 positions match TRBD2. V lost 5 bases, J lost 0 bases, and 7 bases stayed unmatched. This CDR3 spans 15 amino acids. The CDR3 DNA reads as TGTGCCAGCAGTCCCCAGGGCGGGAGCTCCTACGAGCAGTACTTC. This translates into CASSPQGGSSYEQYF.

In its sample, this clonotype was seen many times. A library made for alpha chains picked up this beta chain off target, so its size means little. V usage is TRBV6-5 and J usage is TRBJ1-5, with D perhaps matching TRBD1 (6 bases). Germline V gene sequence: CDR1 MNHEY, CDR2 SVGAGI. The CDR3 spans 14 residues. Trimming cost V 8 bases and J 2 bases, with 13 bases left between them. CDR3 loop: CASWKAGGNQPQHF. The CDR3 coding sequence is TGTGCCAGCTGGAAGGCAGGGGGCAATCAGCCCCAGCATTTT.

This clonotype has at least ten counts. This beta chain slipped into a library made for alpha chains as a stray read, so its size is not meaningful. The V call is TRBV12-3 or TRBV12-4, the J call TRBJ1-5, with TRBD1 identical over 8 bases. V gave up 5 bases and J gave up 4 bases; unmatched junction bases: 10. The CDR3 is 16 amino acids. In DNA, the CDR3 is TGTGCCAGCAGTCCGGCGACAGGGGTGGGGAATCAGCCCCAGCATTTT. Translated, it gives CASSPATGVGNQPQHF.

This clonotype was recorded many times. This beta chain slipped into a library made for alpha chains as a stray read, so its size is not meaningful. The chain joins TRBV12-3 or TRBV12-4 to TRBJ1-4, with a weak D call TRBD1 (6 bases). The CDR3 covers 15 residues. Trimming stripped 7 bases from V and 8 bases from J, with 20 bases between. The CDR3: CASTIKGGLGEKLFF. CDR3 in DNA: TGTGCCAGCACCATCAAGGGGGGCCTTGGGGAAAAACTGTTTTTT.

This clonotype was counted ten times or more. For a library built for alpha chains, this beta chain is a stray read; little rests on its size. This sequence joins TRBV6-2 or TRBV6-3 and TRBJ2-1, with D possibly TRBD2 on 6 matching bases. Between the trimmed V and J ends, which lost 0 bases and 7 bases, there was a span of 16 bases. The CDR3 is 16 amino acids. In germline, CDR1 is MNHEY, CDR2 SVGEGT. The CDR3 reads CASSYSAGRVRNEQFF. The CDR3 nucleotides read TGTGCCAGCAGTTACTCGGCGGGGAGAGTTCGGAATGAGCAGTTCTTC.

In its sample, this clonotype was seen many times. For a library built for alpha chains, this beta chain is a stray read; little rests on its size. This sequence joins TRBV5-1 and TRBJ2-3; no reliable D call. Germline CDR1 SGHRS, CDR2 YFSETQ. Trimming left V 6 bases short and J 6 bases short, with 11 bases between. The CDR3 is 12 amino acids. This CDR3 is CASKALDDTQYF. CDR3 coding DNA: TGCGCCAGCAAAGCGCTGGACGATACGCAGTATTTT.

A note on this clonotype: This beta chain lies outside the target of a library built for alpha chains; its clone size means little. V and J are TRBV7-3 and TRBJ2-1; 10 bases align to TRBD1. This CDR3 is 14 amino acids long. J lost 7 bases, V lost 5 bases, and 5 bases had no gene match. Germline CDR1 SGHTA, CDR2 FQGTGA. CDR3 coding DNA: TGTGCCAGCAGCCCGGGGACAGGGGCGAATGAGCAGTTCTTC. Its protein is CASSPGTGANEQFF.

This clonotype was detected ten times or more. The library was prepared for alpha chains; this beta chain is a stray read, so its frequency means little. CDR3 nucleotides: TGCAGCGTTACAACAGGGGGCGGGGAGACCCAGTACTTC. Encoded protein: CSVTTGGGETQYF. The rearrangement uses TRBV29-1 and TRBJ2-5; TRBD1 agrees at 9 bases. The CDR3 covers 13 residues. Trimming removed 5 bases from V and 5 bases from J; junction bases left unmatched: 6. Germline values: CDR1 SQVTM, CDR2 ANQGSEA. The entire variable domain, with the rest obtained from reference TRBV29-1 and TRBJ2-5, is as follows: SAVISQKPSRDICQRGTSLTIQCQVDSQVTMMFWYRQQPGQSLTLIATANQGSEATYESGFVIDKFPISRPNLTFSTLTVSNMSPEDSSIYLCSVTTGGGETQYFGPGTRLLVL.

This clonotype has at least ten counts. The library was prepared for alpha chains; this beta chain is a stray read, so its frequency means little. The V gene is TRBV25-1, the J gene TRBJ1-2; D unclear. The V end was cut by 3 bases, the J end by 3 bases, with 11 bases between. CDR3 length equals 14 residues. Germline V lookup: CDR1 MGHDK, CDR2 SYGVNS. This chain's CDR3 is CASSDPGQHYGYTF. In DNA form, the CDR3 reads TGTGCCAGCAGTGATCCTGGGCAGCACTATGGCTACACCTTC.